The 30 T cell receptor beta chains in this list originate from one sample, sequenced in a study of memory CD4+ T cells and cytomegalovirus serostatus. The sort gate was single viable CD3+CD4+CD8-CD45RO+ cells for memory CD4+ T cells. Repertoires were generated with immunoSEQ multiplex PCR, while TCRdb's copy carries only in-frame clones and drops some. Of tens of thousands of clones in the sample, roughly 72% were seen once. Sequencing used memory CD4+ T cells from blood. The receptors were gathered from an adult in good health and CMV-seropositive.

The chain links TRBV19 to TRBJ2-1; D is possibly TRBD2 (6 bases). The germline V gene encodes CDR1 LNHDA and CDR2 SQIVND (reference sequence). The CDR3 is 14 residues long. Trimming pared 3 bases from V and 4 bases from J, leaving 10 bases between. CDR3 loop: CASSIYGTYNEQFF. The CDR3 DNA reads as TGTGCCAGTAGTATCTACGGGACTTACAATGAGCAGTTCTTC. The whole variable domain, filled in from reference TRBV19 and TRBJ2-1, reads DGGITQSPKYLFRKEGQNVTLSCEQNLNHDAMYWYRQDPGQGLRLIYYSQIVNDFQKGDIAEGYSVSREKKESFPLTVTSAQKNPTAFYLCASSIYGTYNEQFFGPGTRLTVL.

Only a few counts were recorded for this clone. Within the sample, other DNA sequences also encode this same CDR3. This chain uses TRBV7-2 with TRBJ2-1, with 10 bases identical to TRBD2. V lost 4 bases, J lost 2 bases, and 5 bases stayed unmatched. The CDR3 loop spans 16 amino acids. CDR1 and CDR2 (germline): SGHTA, FQGNSA. DNA for the CDR3: TGTGCCAGCAGCTCCTCAAGCGGGGGGGCCTACAATGAGCAGTTCTTC. It is translated as CASSSSSGGAYNEQFF.

The chain links TRBV6-5 to TRBJ1-4; D is perhaps TRBD1 (6 bases). In germline, CDR1 is MNHEY, CDR2 SVGAGI. This CDR3 contains 15 residues. With 2 bases removed from V and 7 bases from J, the gap between germline ends came to 14 bases. CDR3 sequence reads: CASSYVRGAGEKLFF. The CDR3 bases are TGTGCCAGCAGTTACGTACGGGGGGCTGGTGAAAAACTGTTTTTT.

The rearrangement joins TRBV6-1 to TRBJ2-7; 9 bases line up with TRBD1. This CDR3 has 13 residues. V lost 10 bases and J lost 2; bases outside the gene matches: 6. Looked up from germline, CDR1 is MNHNS and CDR2 is SASEGT. The CDR3 loop reads CATKRQGAYEQYF. As DNA, the CDR3 is TGTGCCACCAAACGACAGGGGGCCTACGAGCAGTACTTC.

The chain employs TRBV6-4 and TRBJ2-2; tentatively, D is TRBD1 (6 bases). V was pared by 5 bases and J by 1 base, with 8 bases between. This CDR3 has 14 residues. CDR1 is MRHNA and CDR2 is SNTAGT in the germline V gene. Written as DNA, the CDR3 is TGTGCCAGCAGTAAGACAGGGAACACCGGGGAGCTGTTTTTT. Translation: CASSKTGNTGELFF.

This rearrangement joins TRBV6-1 to TRBJ2-1, with D perhaps TRBD2 (5 bases). V dropped 2 bases and J dropped 0 bases, with 14 bases sitting between them. The CDR3 totals 17 residues. Germline loops: CDR1 MNHNS, CDR2 SASEGT. CDR3 in DNA: TGTGCCAGCAGTGAATTCTCTACGGGGAGCTCCTACAATGAGCAGTTCTTC. Protein sequence: CASSEFSTGSSYNEQFF.

This clone is categorized as medium-sized. In the same sample, other DNA sequences code for this CDR3. The gene calls are TRBV2 and TRBJ1-2; D not certain. Germline assignment: CDR1 SNHLY and CDR2 FYNNEI. The CDR3 runs 16 residues. The germline V and J ends were trimmed by 1 base and 3 bases, with 15 bases remaining between them. Here the CDR3 DNA reads TGTGCCAGCAGTGAAGGGGTGTTACCAAGTGACTATGGCTACACCTTC. Protein sequence: CASSEGVLPSDYGYTF.

This chain joins TRBV4-3 and TRBJ1-1; TRBD1 matches at 7 bases. Trimming at V came to 3 bases and at J to 6 bases, leaving 7 bases not matched to a gene. This CDR3 region has 14 residues. In germline, CDR1 is LGHNA, CDR2 YSLEER. CDR3 in amino acids: CASSHTFDRAEAFF. CDR3 coding DNA: TGCGCCAGCAGCCATACATTCGACAGGGCTGAAGCTTTCTTT.

The DNA for the CDR3 is TGTGCCAGCACCAGGACAGGAAGTAACTATGGCTACACCTTC. Encoded protein: CASTRTGSNYGYTF. The chain joins TRBV27 to TRBJ1-2; 7 nucleotides agree with TRBD1. V dropped 7 bases and J dropped 1; count of bases not matched to a gene: 6. From germline, CDR1 is MNHEY and CDR2 SMNVEV (reference sequence). This CDR3 has 14 residues.

This sequence joins TRBV5-5 and TRBJ2-1; D may be TRBD2 (5 bases). CDR1 is SGHKS, CDR2 YYEKEE, per germline (reference sequence). The CDR3 extends over 12 amino acids. The ends were cut back, 0 bases at V and 7 bases at J, with 5 bases in the middle. The CDR3 DNA sequence: TGTGCCAGCAGCTTGGCGGGGAATGAGCAGTTCTTC. Its protein product is CASSLAGNEQFF.

In nucleotides, the CDR3 is TGTGCCAGCAGTGTTGCTGACAACCAAGAGACCCAGTACTTC. It yields the protein CASSVADNQETQYF. The V call is TRBV6-1, the J call TRBJ2-5; unclear D gene. This CDR3 is built from 14 residues. The germline CDR1 and CDR2 sequences are MNHNS and SASEGT. V was shortened by 4 bases and J by 0 bases, with 9 bases between the two germline ends.

The chain links TRBV7-6 to TRBJ1-1; 11 nucleotides line up with TRBD1. Germline trimming cut 3 bases from V and 3 bases from J; bases unmatched to any gene: 6. The CDR3 consists of 16 residues. Per the germline V gene, CDR1 is SGHVS and CDR2 is FNYEAQ. The CDR3 DNA sequence: TGTGCCAGCAGCTTGGGAAGGACAGGGGGCGACACTGAAGCTTTCTTT. Its protein is CASSLGRTGGDTEAFF. Variable domain in full (rest from reference TRBV7-6 and TRBJ1-1): GAGVSQSPRYKVTKRGQDVALRCDPISGHVSLYWYRQALGQGPEFLTYFNYEAQQDKSGLPNDRFSAERPEGSISTLTIQRTEQRDSAMYRCASSLGRTGGDTEAFFGQGTRLTVV.

A note on this clone: At one end the junction does not follow the germline gene, possibly because of a read error. V gene TRBV2 combines with J gene TRBJ2-7; tentatively, D is TRBD2 (6 bases). Germline V CDR1 and CDR2: SNHLY, FYNNEI. The CDR3 has 14 residues. Here the CDR3 reads CASREEGMGGRQYF. CDR3 bases: TGTGCCAGCAGGGAAGAAGGGATGGGGGGTCGGCAGTACTTC.

This chain connects TRBV7-2 to TRBJ2-5; D remains unclear. V was clipped by 0 bases and J by 4 bases, with 6 bases between them. Germline CDR1 SGHTA, CDR2 FQGNSA. This CDR3 has 13 residues. CDR3: CASSLASGETQYF. The CDR3 coding sequence is TGTGCCAGCAGCTTAGCGTCCGGAGAGACCCAGTACTTC. Full variable domain (remainder filled in from reference TRBV7-2 and TRBJ2-5): GAGVSQSPSNKVTEKGKDVELRCDPISGHTALYWYRQSLGQGLEFLIYFQGNSAPDKSGLPSDRFSAERTGGSVSTLTIQRTQQEDSAVYLCASSLASGETQYFGPGTRLLVL.

This chain links TRBV28 with TRBJ2-1; TRBD2 agrees at 9 bases. V was pared by 5 bases and J by 6 bases, with 11 bases of the junction left unmatched. The germline V gene encodes CDR1 MDHEN and CDR2 SYDVKM. This CDR3 contains 16 residues. The CDR3 loop is CASSPIGAGGFNEQFF. CDR3 DNA: TGTGCCAGCAGTCCCATAGGGGCGGGGGGGTTCAATGAGCAGTTCTTC.

V gene TRBV7-2 combines with J gene TRBJ1-1, with D uncertain. Per the germline V gene, CDR1 is SGHTA and CDR2 is FQGNSA. Trimming removed 11 bases at V and 1 base at J, with 17 bases between. CDR3 length equals 14 residues. The CDR3 here is CASQVGVGNTEAFF. The CDR3 nucleotides are TGTGCCTCCCAGGTCGGGGTGGGGAACACTGAAGCTTTCTTT.

A single count supports this clone. The rearrangement uses TRBV5-1 and TRBJ1-2; D is possibly TRBD1 (6 bases). The CDR3 has 15 amino acids. Trimming removed 0 bases at V and 5 bases at J, with 14 bases between. Germline CDR1 reads SGHRS; CDR2 reads YFSETQ. In nucleotides, the CDR3 is TGCGCCAGCAGCTTGGGACAGGCGACAACTTATGGCTACACCTTC. Its protein product is CASSLGQATTYGYTF.

This clone showed up just once. The rearrangement uses TRBV7-2 and TRBJ2-3; D not resolved. The V end lost 5 bases, the J end lost 3 bases, and 3 bases lay between the germline ends. This CDR3 contains 11 residues. Germline lookup yields CDR1 SGHTA and CDR2 FQGNSA. The CDR3 DNA reads as TGTGCCAGCAGCCTAACAGATACGCAGTATTTT. Translating gives CASSLTDTQYF. Filled out from reference TRBV7-2 and TRBJ2-3, the complete variable domain reads GAGVSQSPSNKVTEKGKDVELRCDPISGHTALYWYRQSLGQGLEFLIYFQGNSAPDKSGLPSDRFSAERTGGSVSTLTIQRTQQEDSAVYLCASSLTDTQYFGPGTRLTVL.

This chain joins TRBV27 and TRBJ1-6, with D maybe TRBD1 (6 bases). V was shortened by 4 bases and J by 6 bases, with 22 bases between the two germline ends. The CDR3 length is 18 residues. CDR1 and CDR2 (germline): MNHEY, SMNVEV (reference sequence). The CDR3 loop is CASSSRTDGVFGNSPLHF. DNA of the CDR3: TGTGCCAGCAGTTCCCGGACAGACGGTGTGTTCGGTAATTCACCCCTCCACTTT.

V usage is TRBV25-1 and J usage is TRBJ2-7; D is possibly TRBD2 (5 bases). The V gene lost 5 bases and the J gene lost 3 bases, with 23 bases spanning the gap. The CDR3 length is 17 residues. Germline V gives CDR1 MGHDK, CDR2 SYGVNS. The CDR3, as DNA: TGTGCCAGCAGTATTCTAGGAGGTCTAGCCGGAGGCTACGAGCAGTACTTC. It yields the protein CASSILGGLAGGYEQYF.

The J gene is TRBJ1-4, the V gene TRBV5-4; D not resolved. The ends were cut back, 5 bases at V and 5 bases at J, with 10 bases in the middle. Germline V gene sequence: CDR1 SGHNT, CDR2 YYREEE (reference sequence). The CDR3 is 13 residues long. CDR3 sequence (DNA): TGTGCCAGCAGGTCCGACCTGAATGAAAAACTGTTTTTT. Residues: CASRSDLNEKLFF.

The V and J genes are TRBV18 and TRBJ1-4; possibly TRBD1 for D (5 bases). The germline V gene encodes CDR1 KGHSH and CDR2 LQKENI. The V end was cut by 4 bases, the J end by 0 bases, with 12 bases between. CDR3 size: 16 residues. The DNA for the CDR3 is TGTGCCAGCTCACGAGGGACGTCTGCAACTAATGAAAAACTGTTTTTT. Translation: CASSRGTSATNEKLFF.

The J gene is TRBJ2-5, the V gene TRBV19; D not certain. Germline V CDR1 and CDR2: LNHDA, SQIVND (reference sequence). The germline V and J ends were trimmed by 2 bases and 5 bases, with 9 bases remaining between them. This CDR3 contains 13 residues. The CDR3 reads CASSIREEETQYF. The CDR3 nucleotides are TGTGCCAGTAGTATAAGGGAAGAGGAGACCCAGTACTTC.

A few counts support this clone. The chain has TRBV6-1 and TRBJ1-1; D is unresolved. The germline CDR1 and CDR2 sequences are MNHNS and SASEGT. The V end was cut by 1 base, the J end by 13 bases, with 16 bases between. The CDR3 contains 13 residues. In DNA form, the CDR3 reads TGTGCCAGCAGTGAAGTGACGAAGGCGCGGGGTTTCTTT. Protein: CASSEVTKARGFF.

The chain recombines TRBV25-1 with TRBJ1-1, with D hard to call. V shed 4 bases and J shed 0 bases, with 15 bases lying between them. Germline loops: CDR1 MGHDK, CDR2 SYGVNS. The CDR3 covers 16 residues. CDR3 DNA: TGTGCCAGCAGTGCCGAAATAGCCCAGGTGAACACTGAAGCTTTCTTT. Translating gives CASSAEIAQVNTEAFF. The variable domain in full, completed from reference TRBV25-1 and TRBJ1-1, reads EADIYQTPRYLVIGTGKKITLECSQTMGHDKMYWYQQDPGMELHLIHYSYGVNSTEKGDLSSESTVSRIRTEHFPLTLESARPSHTSQYLCASSAEIAQVNTEAFFGQGTRLTVV.

This clone was counted only a few times. The rearrangement links TRBV7-2 to TRBJ2-3; D possibly corresponds to TRBD1 (5 bases). Germline loops: CDR1 SGHTA, CDR2 FQGNSA. The CDR3 extends over 15 amino acids. The V gene lost 3 bases and the J gene lost 3 bases, with 13 bases spanning the gap. In DNA form, the CDR3 reads TGTGCCAGCAGCTTGGACAACCTCAAAACAGATACGCAGTATTTT. It specifies CASSLDNLKTDTQYF.

V and J are TRBV29-1 and TRBJ1-1, with a possible D match to TRBD1 (5 bases). The length of the CDR3 is 16 residues. The V gene's germline CDR1 is SQVTM and CDR2 ANQGSEA. V was trimmed by 0 bases and J by 8 bases, leaving 22 bases between them. The CDR3 sequence is CSVEDGPWEGTTEAFF. In DNA, the CDR3 is TGCAGCGTTGAAGATGGGCCTTGGGAGGGGACGACAGAAGCTTTCTTT.

The chain uses TRBV2 and TRBJ1-1; D gene unclear. Germline CDR1 SNHLY, CDR2 FYNNEI. The V gene lost 3 bases and the J gene lost 2 bases, with 10 bases spanning the gap. The CDR3 extends over 14 amino acids. The DNA of the CDR3 is TGTGCCAGCAGTGATAAGGGAGTAAACACTGAAGCTTTCTTT. As protein: CASSDKGVNTEAFF. The full variable domain, rest sourced from reference TRBV2 and TRBJ1-1, is EPEVTQTPSHQVTQMGQEVILRCVPISNHLYFYWYRQILGQKVEFLVSFYNNEISEKSEIFDDQFSVERPDGSNFTLKIRSTKLEDSAMYFCASSDKGVNTEAFFGQGTRLTVV.

The V and J genes are TRBV11-2 and TRBJ2-7; no clear D gene. Germline V gene sequence: CDR1 SGHAT, CDR2 FQNNGV. The V and J ends lost 4 bases and 3 bases respectively, with 4 bases between them. CDR3 length equals 11 residues. CDR3 nucleotides: TGTGCCAGCAGCTCGAACTACGAGCAGTACTTC. Amino acid sequence: CASSSNYEQYF.

The chain has TRBV2 and TRBJ2-7; 9 nucleotides match TRBD2. Germline V lookup: CDR1 SNHLY, CDR2 FYNNEI. V was clipped by 6 bases and J by 1 base; unmatched bases: 7. The length of the CDR3 is 15 residues. CDR3 DNA sequence: TGTGCCAGCAGATGGCTAGCGGGGTTATCCTACGAGCAGTACTTC. It specifies CASRWLAGLSYEQYF.